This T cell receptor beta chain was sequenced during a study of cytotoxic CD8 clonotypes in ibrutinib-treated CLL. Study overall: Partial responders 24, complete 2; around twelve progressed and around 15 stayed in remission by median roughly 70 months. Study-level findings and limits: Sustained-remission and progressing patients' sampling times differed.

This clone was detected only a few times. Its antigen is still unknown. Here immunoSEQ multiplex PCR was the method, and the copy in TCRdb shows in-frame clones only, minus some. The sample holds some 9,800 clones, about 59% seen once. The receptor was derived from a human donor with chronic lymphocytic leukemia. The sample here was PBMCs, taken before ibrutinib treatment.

The CDR3 protein is CASKDENIQYF. The CDR3 nucleotides are TGTGCCAGCAAGGACGAAAACATTCAGTACTTC. This chain joins TRBV2 and TRBJ2-4; D ambiguous. Trimming pared 7 bases from V and 5 bases from J, leaving 6 bases between. The germline CDR1 and CDR2 sequences are SNHLY and FYNNEI. The CDR3 totals 11 residues. The full variable domain, with the rest looked up from reference TRBV2 and TRBJ2-4, is EPEVTQTPSHQVTQMGQEVILRCVPISNHLYFYWYRQILGQKVEFLVSFYNNEISEKSEIFDDQFSVERPDGSNFTLKIRSTKLEDSAMYFCASKDENIQYFGAGTRLSVL.